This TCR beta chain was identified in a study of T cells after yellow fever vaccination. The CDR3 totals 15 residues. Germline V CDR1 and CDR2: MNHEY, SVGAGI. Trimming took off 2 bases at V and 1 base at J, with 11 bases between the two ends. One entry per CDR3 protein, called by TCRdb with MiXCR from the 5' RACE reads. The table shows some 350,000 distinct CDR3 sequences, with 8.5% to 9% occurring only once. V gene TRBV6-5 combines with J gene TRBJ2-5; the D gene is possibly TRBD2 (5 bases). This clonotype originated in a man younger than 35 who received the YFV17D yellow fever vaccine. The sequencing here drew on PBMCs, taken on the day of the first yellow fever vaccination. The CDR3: CASSYRTRAQETQYF. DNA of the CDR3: TGTGCCAGCAGTTACCGGACTCGAGCCCAAGAGACCCAGTACTTC.